This TCR beta chain derives from a study of T cells in localized non-small cell lung cancer (dated by TCRdb to 2018 to 2020). A note on the overall study: Comparing tumors with uninvolved tumor-adjacent lungs, the study looked at the T cell repertoires of hundreds of patients with early-stage NSCLC. The mean age of the NSCLC patients was roughly 70 years, with 130 or so men and around 99 women. The cohort consisted of 200 to 300 treatment-naive NSCLC patients whose localized lung tumors had been resected. Study-wide findings and limitations: The highest T cell clonality was observed in uninvolved tumor-adjacent lung, where clonality exceeded that of tumor, suggesting that antigenic responses were more focused in uninvolved tumor-adjacent lung. Higher blood T cell density associated with longer overall survival, while higher adjacent-lung clonality associated with shorter survival. Because the study design was exploratory, TCR variables were selected using unadjusted p-values without false-discovery rate correction. Because multi-region sequencing of the tumors was not done, intratumor heterogeneity could not be ruled out. A median of about 61 of the top 100 tumor clones turned up in the paired uninvolved adjacent lung, and under 30 of those clones also ranked among the top 100 of that same adjacent lung.

With respect to this clone: Its target antigen remains unknown. Within one base of it there is no much larger clone, and no base qualities were kept.

At diagnosis, tumor, uninvolved tumor-adjacent lung and peripheral blood were collected and then preserved as a mix of FFPE and fresh-frozen material. For TCR repertoire profiling, blood samples were analyzed as peripheral blood mononuclear cells. Per the germline V gene, ENHRY is the CDR1 and SYGVKD is the CDR2. Between the V and J ends, shortened by 0 bases and 8 bases respectively, the junction contains 10 bases. From its cysteine to its phenylalanine, the CDR3 spans 13 amino acids. The DNA shown is the 39-base CDR3, in frame from base 1. The immunoSEQ Assay was used to sequence TCR beta CDR3 regions from DNA. The published analysis was carried out like this. T cell density was computed as TCR beta template counts normalized to usable DNA estimated by amplifying housekeeping genes. Richness was estimated with the preseqR package, extrapolating to 400,000 templates for PBMC samples and 120,000 templates for tissue samples. Clonality was defined by subtracting Pielou's evenness from one. Tissue-enriched TCRs were identified through differential abundance testing performed on productive amino-acid clonotypes, with a minimum total count of 5 and an alpha of 0.1. The Jaccard Index and the Morisita Overlap Index were used to measure repertoire overlap between compartments. GLIPH grouped TCR beta CDR3s together with public tetramer-defined viral CDR3s, and a viral motif had to include at least three viral sequences and show V-gene enrichment. Held by TCRdb, this immuneACCESS table contains in-frame sequences only and omits some clones. Under half of the omission traces to an unresolved V gene where checked; the cause of the rest is unknown. D and trimming were read from the DNA, whereas the V and J calls and clone size are those reported in that table. Here the sample has nearly 25,000 clones; 90% to 95% occur a single time. The top ten clonotypes cover 2.5% to 3% of the sample.

Sequenced material: peripheral blood, taken before any cancer treatment. Here the chain combines TRBV10-3 and TRBJ1-2; the D gene is unclear. This clonotype was sampled from a woman aged 35 to 70 with stage I lung adenocarcinoma. The DNA reads as follows: TGTGCCATCAGTGAGTCCGGATCCTGGGGCTACACCTTC. Its translation is CAISESGSWGYTF.